This T cell receptor (beta chain) is from a study of blood T cell repertoires in COVID-19. Overall study: The United States, Italy and Spain provided the acute and convalescent COVID-19 samples. T cells, B-cell-depleted T cells, or PBMCs provided the cDNA or gDNA that served as material.

The germline V gene encodes CDR1 MNHEY and CDR2 SMNVEV (reference sequence). Trimming removed 3 bases from V and 8 bases from J, with 13 bases in between. The CDR3 sequence is 13 residues long. In the study's own analysis: Scientists estimated how many nucleated cells there were by amplifying reference gene primers. Some clones are missing from TCRdb's copy, which holds only in-frame ones; the method was immunoSEQ multiplex PCR. That table gives V, J and clone size, and the DNA gave D and trimming. The table includes 50,000 to 75,000 clones, about 90% detected once. This TCR came from a woman between 45 and 60 years old with active or convalescent COVID-19. Sequencing was done on a sample of peripheral blood. This sequence joins TRBV27 and TRBJ1-2; the D is unclear. The CDR3 nucleotides read TGTGCCAGCAGTTTTGGAGGGATGAGAGGCTACACCTTC. It encodes CASSFGGMRGYTF.